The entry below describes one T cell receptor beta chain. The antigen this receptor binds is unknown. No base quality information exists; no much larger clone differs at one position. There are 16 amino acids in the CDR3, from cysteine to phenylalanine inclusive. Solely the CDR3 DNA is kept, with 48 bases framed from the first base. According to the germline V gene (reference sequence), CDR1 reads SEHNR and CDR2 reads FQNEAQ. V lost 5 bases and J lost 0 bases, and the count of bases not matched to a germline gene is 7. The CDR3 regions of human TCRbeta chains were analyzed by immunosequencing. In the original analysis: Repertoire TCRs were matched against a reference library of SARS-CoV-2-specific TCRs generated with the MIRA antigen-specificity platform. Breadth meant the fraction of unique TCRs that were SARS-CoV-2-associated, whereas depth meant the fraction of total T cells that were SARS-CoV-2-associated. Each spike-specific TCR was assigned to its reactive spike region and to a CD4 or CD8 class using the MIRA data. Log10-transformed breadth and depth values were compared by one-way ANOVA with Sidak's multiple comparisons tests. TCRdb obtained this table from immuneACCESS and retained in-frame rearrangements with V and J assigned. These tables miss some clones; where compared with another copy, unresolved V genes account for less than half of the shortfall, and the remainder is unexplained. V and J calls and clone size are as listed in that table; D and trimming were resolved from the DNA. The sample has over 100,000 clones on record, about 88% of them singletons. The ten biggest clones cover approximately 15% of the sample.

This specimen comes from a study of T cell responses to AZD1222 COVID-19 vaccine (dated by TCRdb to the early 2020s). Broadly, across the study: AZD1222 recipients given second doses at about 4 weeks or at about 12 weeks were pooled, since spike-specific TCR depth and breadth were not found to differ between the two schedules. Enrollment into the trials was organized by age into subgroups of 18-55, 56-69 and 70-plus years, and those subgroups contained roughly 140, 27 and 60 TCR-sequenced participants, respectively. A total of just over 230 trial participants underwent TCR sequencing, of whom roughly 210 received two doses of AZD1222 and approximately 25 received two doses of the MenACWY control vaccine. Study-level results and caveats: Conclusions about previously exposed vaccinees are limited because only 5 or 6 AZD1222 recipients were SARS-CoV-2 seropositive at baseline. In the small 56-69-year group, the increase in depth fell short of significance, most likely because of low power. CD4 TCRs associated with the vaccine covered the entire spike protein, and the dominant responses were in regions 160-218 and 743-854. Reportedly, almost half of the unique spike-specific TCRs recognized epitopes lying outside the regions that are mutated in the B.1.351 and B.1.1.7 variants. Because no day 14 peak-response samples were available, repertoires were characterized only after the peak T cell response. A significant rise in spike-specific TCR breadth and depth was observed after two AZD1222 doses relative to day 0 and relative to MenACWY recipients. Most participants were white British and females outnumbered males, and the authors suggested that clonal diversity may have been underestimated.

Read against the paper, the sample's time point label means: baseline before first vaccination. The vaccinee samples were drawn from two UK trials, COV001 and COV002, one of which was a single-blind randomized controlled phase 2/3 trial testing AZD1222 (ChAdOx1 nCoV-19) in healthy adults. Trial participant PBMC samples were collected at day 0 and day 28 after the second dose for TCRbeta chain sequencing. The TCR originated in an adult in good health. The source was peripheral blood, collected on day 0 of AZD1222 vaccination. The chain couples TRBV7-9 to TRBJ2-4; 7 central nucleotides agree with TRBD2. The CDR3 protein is CASSHGGSLAKNIQYF. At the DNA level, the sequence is TGTGCCAGCAGCCACGGGGGGAGTCTAGCCAAAAACATTCAGTACTTC.